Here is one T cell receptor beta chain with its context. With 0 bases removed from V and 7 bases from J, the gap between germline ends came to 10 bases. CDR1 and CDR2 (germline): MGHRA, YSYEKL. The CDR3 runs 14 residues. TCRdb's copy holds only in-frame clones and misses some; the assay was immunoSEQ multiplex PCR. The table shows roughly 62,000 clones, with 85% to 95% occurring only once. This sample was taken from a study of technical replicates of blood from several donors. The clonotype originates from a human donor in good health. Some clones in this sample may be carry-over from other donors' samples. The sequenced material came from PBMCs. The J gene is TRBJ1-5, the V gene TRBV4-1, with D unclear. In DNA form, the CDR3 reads TGCGCCAGCAGCCAAGAGGAGGTTATGCAGCCCCAGCATTTT. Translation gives CASSQEEVMQPQHF.